The next 17 T cell receptor beta chains were all read from a single sample in a study of T cell responses to AZD1222 COVID-19 vaccine. Measured with immunoSEQ multiplex PCR; TCRdb has only the in-frame clones, and not every one. This table has some 160,000 clones, about 92% appearing once. Material: peripheral blood, obtained on day 0 of AZD1222 vaccination. The receptors derive from an adult in good health.

This sequence joins TRBV9 and TRBJ1-4; 7 positions agree with TRBD1. The CDR3 has 17 residues. J gave up 0 bases and V 4 bases, and 9 bases lay outside the gene matches. Germline-derived CDR1 and CDR2 are SGDLS and YYNGEE. In DNA form, the CDR3 reads TGTGCCAGCAGCTCTCGACAGGGTGCCCCAACTAATGAAAAACTGTTTTTT. Protein: CASSSRQGAPTNEKLFF.

This chain connects TRBV7-8 to TRBJ1-5; 10 nucleotides match TRBD1. Germline V gene data show CDR1 as SGHVS and CDR2 as FQNEAQ. The CDR3 spans 16 residues. V was pared by 5 bases and J by 3 bases, with 7 bases of the junction left unmatched. As DNA, the CDR3 is TGTGCCAGCAGCCCCCGGGACAGGGGAAACAATCAGCCCCAGCATTTT. Translation: CASSPRDRGNNQPQHF.

The chain is built from TRBV7-8 and TRBJ1-1; D not certain. The V gene's germline CDR1 is SGHVS and CDR2 FQNEAQ. The CDR3 runs to 13 residues. V lost 2 bases, J lost 4 bases, and 8 bases lay in between. CDR3 sequence: CASSLRTATEAFF. The CDR3 DNA follows: TGTGCCAGCAGCTTAAGAACGGCCACTGAAGCTTTCTTT.

The J gene is TRBJ1-4, the V gene TRBV15; D perhaps matches TRBD1 (6 bases). The V end was cut by 0 bases, the J end by 8 bases, with 22 bases between. Germline assignment: CDR1 LNHNV and CDR2 YYDKDF (reference sequence). The CDR3 contains 18 residues. The CDR3 DNA is TGTGCCACCAGCAGAGATGCCTTGAAAGGGGGTTTTTACGAAAAACTGTTTTTT. This sequence encodes CATSRDALKGGFYEKLFF.

This clone has more than one count but fewer than ten. The J gene is TRBJ1-1, the V gene TRBV18; D unclear. V was pared by 8 bases and J by 4 bases, with 11 bases between. There are 12 residues in the CDR3. The germline V gene encodes CDR1 KGHSH and CDR2 LQKENI. CDR3 nucleotide sequence: TGTGCCAGCCTCGCCGGGTCCACTGAAGCTTTCTTT. Translation: CASLAGSTEAFF.

CDR3 sequence reads: CASSLASGGEGNTQYF. In DNA, the CDR3 is TGTGCCAGCAGCTTAGCATCAGGGGGCGAGGGAAATACGCAGTATTTT. This sequence joins TRBV7-9 and TRBJ2-3, with 8 bases identical to TRBD1. The CDR3 length is 16 residues. J was trimmed by 7 bases and V by 0 bases; bases with no gene match: 9. The germline V gene encodes CDR1 SEHNR and CDR2 FQNEAQ (reference sequence).

The chain combines TRBV7-9 with TRBJ2-5, with D maybe TRBD2 (6 bases). The CDR3 extends over 16 amino acids. Germline CDR1 SEHNR, CDR2 FQNEAQ (reference sequence). V lost 4 bases and J 5 bases, leaving 20 bases between the germline ends. This chain's CDR3 is CASSSTRGGTGETQYF. The CDR3 DNA sequence: TGTGCCAGCAGCTCGACGCGGGGAGGTACGGGCGAGACCCAGTACTTC.

This clone has just a few counts. This chain joins TRBV27 and TRBJ2-7; TRBD1 agrees at 8 bases. The junction had 9 bases not matched to a gene; V was cut back by 6 bases and J by 5 bases. Germline assignment: CDR1 MNHEY and CDR2 SMNVEV (reference sequence). The CDR3 totals 14 residues. The CDR3 is CASREQDRVNEQYF. The CDR3 DNA is TGTGCCAGCAGAGAACAGGACAGGGTGAACGAGCAGTACTTC.

The V gene is TRBV2, the J gene TRBJ1-2; 9 bases fit TRBD1. The CDR3 has 13 residues. Germline V CDR1 and CDR2: SNHLY, FYNNEI. The trim removed 5 bases at V and 3 bases at J, leaving 1 base unmatched. The CDR3 DNA reads TGTGCCAGCAGTAGACAGGGGGACTATGGCTACACCTTC. This sequence encodes CASSRQGDYGYTF.

This clone appeared a single time. The rearrangement uses TRBV4-2 and TRBJ1-6, with TRBD1 matching 11 bases. The CDR3 length is 16 residues. Trimming took 3 bases from V and 8 from J; bases not matched to a gene: 6. From germline, CDR1 is LGHNA and CDR2 YNFKEQ. CDR3 in amino acids: CASSHPAGQGDSPLHF. For the CDR3, the DNA is TGTGCCAGCAGCCACCCCGCGGGACAGGGGGATTCACCCCTCCACTTT.

The chain couples TRBV5-1 to TRBJ1-1; D is unresolved. Looked up from germline, CDR1 is SGHRS and CDR2 is YFSETQ. V lost 0 bases, J lost 1 base, and 10 bases lay in between. The length of the CDR3 is 15 residues. The CDR3 DNA sequence: TGCGCCAGCAGCTTGGGCGGCGCCGGGAACACTGAAGCTTTCTTT. Residues: CASSLGGAGNTEAFF.

V usage is TRBV11-2 and J usage is TRBJ2-2, with 11 bases identical to TRBD2. CDR3 length equals 17 residues. In germline, CDR1 is SGHAT, CDR2 FQNNGV. With V trimmed by 6 bases and J by 0 bases, 6 bases remained unmatched. This chain's CDR3 is CASRKLAGAPNTGELFF. The CDR3, as DNA: TGTGCCAGCAGAAAACTAGCGGGGGCTCCGAACACCGGGGAGCTGTTTTTT.

V gene TRBV28 combines with J gene TRBJ2-4; D uncertain. The CDR3 runs 19 residues. Trimming stripped 2 bases from V and 0 bases from J, with 20 bases between. Per germline, CDR1 MDHEN and CDR2 SYDVKM. CDR3 nucleotide sequence: TGTGCCAGCAGTTTAAGTCCCTTAAGGGCCGTTTTAGCCAAAAACATTCAGTACTTC. It codes for CASSLSPLRAVLAKNIQYF.

The gene calls are TRBV28 and TRBJ1-1; unclear D gene. From germline, CDR1 is MDHEN and CDR2 SYDVKM. The CDR3 runs to 14 residues. The germline V and J ends were trimmed by 2 bases and 0 bases, with 7 bases remaining between them. CDR3 sequence (DNA): TGTGCCAGCAGTTTACCCAATATGAACACTGAAGCTTTCTTT. Translation: CASSLPNMNTEAFF.

This sequence joins TRBV27 and TRBJ2-3, with D perhaps matching TRBD2 (7 bases). There are 15 residues in the CDR3. Trimming took off 3 bases at V and 5 bases at J, with 15 bases between the two ends. CDR1 is MNHEY, CDR2 SMNVEV, per germline (reference sequence). Written as DNA, the CDR3 is TGTGCCAGCAGTTTTGGGCCAGGGGAGGGAGATACGCAGTATTTT. It specifies CASSFGPGEGDTQYF.

The chain has TRBV7-9 and TRBJ1-2; D unresolved. The CDR3 loop spans 12 amino acids. Between the trimmed V and J ends, which lost 5 bases and 8 bases, there was a span of 12 bases. Germline V gene sequence: CDR1 SEHNR, CDR2 FQNEAQ (reference sequence). CDR3 in amino acids: CASSRRVGGYTF. CDR3 nucleotides: TGTGCCAGCAGCCGACGGGTTGGGGGCTACACCTTC.

The chain's CDR3 is CASSQDRNGNGYTF. The CDR3 nucleotides read TGTGCCAGCAGCCAAGATAGGAACGGAAATGGCTACACCTTC. This sequence joins TRBV3-1 (or the pseudogene TRBV3-2) and TRBJ1-2; no clear D gene. The germline gives CDR1 LGHDT, CDR2 YNNKEL (reference sequence). The CDR3 runs to 14 residues. Trimming removed 0 bases at V and 6 bases at J, with 11 bases between.